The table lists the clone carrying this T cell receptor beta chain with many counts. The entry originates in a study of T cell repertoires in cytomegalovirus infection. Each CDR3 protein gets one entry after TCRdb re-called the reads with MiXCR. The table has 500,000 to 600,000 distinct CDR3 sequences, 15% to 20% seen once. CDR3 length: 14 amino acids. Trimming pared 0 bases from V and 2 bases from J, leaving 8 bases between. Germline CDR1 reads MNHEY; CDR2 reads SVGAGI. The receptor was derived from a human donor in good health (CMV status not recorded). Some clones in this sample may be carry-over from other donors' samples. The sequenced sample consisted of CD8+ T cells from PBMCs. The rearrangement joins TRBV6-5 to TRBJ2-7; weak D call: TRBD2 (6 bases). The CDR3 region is CASSYSTGAYEQYF. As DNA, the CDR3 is TGTGCCAGCAGTTACTCGACGGGAGCCTACGAGCAGTACTTC.